Listed here are 12 T cell receptor beta chains from one sample, sequenced in a study of OX40 agonist ivuxolimab in advanced cancers. Assay used: immunoSEQ multiplex PCR; TCRdb lists only in-frame clones, some missing. The sample shows tens of thousands of clones, approximately 90% of them seen only once. Here the sequenced sample was CD4+ or CD8+ T cells sorted from blood, taken in a trial of the OX40 agonist ivuxolimab. The receptors here all came from an adult with an advanced solid tumor such as melanoma, head and neck, liver or kidney cancer.

The chain is built from TRBV7-7 and TRBJ1-6; the D gene is possibly TRBD1 (5 bases). CDR3 length equals 16 residues. Between the trimmed V and J ends, which lost 11 bases and 0 bases, there was a span of 17 bases. Germline CDR1 reads SSHAT; CDR2 reads FNYEAQ (reference sequence). CDR3 in amino acids: CAYPTPGSSYNSPLHF. DNA for the CDR3: TGTGCCTATCCCACCCCAGGGAGCTCCTATAATTCACCCCTCCACTTT. Complete variable domain (other parts from reference TRBV7-7 and TRBJ1-6): GAGVSQSPRYKVTKRGQDVTLRCDPISSHATLYWYQQALGQGPEFLTYFNYEAQPDKSGLPSDRFSAERPEGSISTLTIQRTEQRDSAMYRCAYPTPGSSYNSPLHFGNGTRLTVT.

V usage is TRBV30 and J usage is TRBJ2-1, with D tentatively TRBD2 (6 bases). Trimming removed 1 base from V and 8 bases from J, with 9 bases in between. Germline CDR1 is GTSNPN and CDR2 is SVGIG (reference sequence). The CDR3 is 12 residues long. The CDR3 DNA is TGTGCCTGGAGTGGTTCGGGGGATGAGCAGTTCTTC. Amino acids: CAWSGSGDEQFF. Combining the CDR3 with reference TRBV30 and TRBJ2-1 gives the whole variable domain SQTIHQWPATLVQPVGSPLSLECTVEGTSNPNLYWYRQAAGRGLQLLFYSVGIGQISSEVPQNLSASRPQDRQFILSSKKLLLSDSGFYLCAWSGSGDEQFFGPGTRLTVL.

This chain uses TRBV28 with TRBJ2-7, with D perhaps TRBD2 (6 bases). The V end lost 0 bases, the J end lost 1 base, and 16 bases lay between the germline ends. This CDR3 contains 17 residues. CDR1 and CDR2 from the germline V gene are MDHEN and SYDVKM. The CDR3 DNA follows: TGTGCCAGCAGTTTATGCTGCGGGGCGGGCTATTCCTACGAGCAGTACTTC. It translates to CASSLCCGAGYSYEQYF.

This clone appeared a few times. This chain joins TRBV29-1 and TRBJ1-1, with D possibly TRBD1 on 5 matching bases. Germline CDR1 reads SQVTM; CDR2 reads ANQGSEA. The CDR3 is 11 residues long. Trimming took off 8 bases at V and 4 bases at J, with 11 bases between the two ends. DNA for the CDR3: TGCAGCTCCCAGGGTGGCACTGAAGCTTTCTTT. Its translation is CSSQGGTEAFF.

The rearrangement uses TRBV23-1 and TRBJ1-1; D unresolved. TRBV23-1 is labeled an ORF, and its function is uncertain. CDR3 size: 17 residues. The V and J ends lost 5 bases and 4 bases respectively, with 23 bases between them. Written as DNA, the CDR3 is TGCGCCAGCAGTGGAGGGAATAGGATTATTCGGGGCACTGAAGCTTTCTTT. It translates to CASSGGNRIIRGTEAFF.

This sequence joins TRBV7-2 and TRBJ1-2, with D maybe TRBD1 (6 bases). The CDR3 sequence is 16 residues long. CDR1 SGHTA and CDR2 FQGNSA come from the germline V gene. The V gene lost 5 bases and the J gene lost 3 bases, with 19 bases spanning the gap. The CDR3 reads CASSTFTGPPYYGYTF. The CDR3 DNA reads as TGTGCCAGCAGCACCTTCACAGGGCCCCCGTACTATGGCTACACCTTC.

The J gene is TRBJ1-3, the V gene TRBV27; 7 positions agree with TRBD1. Trimming cost V 5 bases and J 2 bases; bases outside gene matches: 9. Germline V gene data show CDR1 as MNHEY and CDR2 as SMNVEV (reference sequence). CDR3 length: 16 amino acids. The CDR3 protein is CASSARLGTAGNTIYF. Written as DNA, the CDR3 is TGTGCCAGCAGTGCACGACTCGGGACAGCTGGAAACACCATATATTTT.

The J gene is TRBJ1-4, the V gene TRBV19; 7 nucleotides match TRBD1. This CDR3 contains 15 residues. The germline CDR1 and CDR2 sequences are LNHDA and SQIVND (reference sequence). V trimming: 5 bases; J trimming: 6 bases; junction bases outside the gene matches: 9. This chain's CDR3 is CASSLSDRVHEKLFF. CDR3 DNA: TGTGCCAGTAGTCTATCCGACAGGGTCCATGAAAAACTGTTTTTT.

This clone was observed a single time. The chain carries TRBV19 and TRBJ2-2; 8 bases match TRBD2. The junction had 12 bases not matched to a gene; V was cut back by 6 bases and J by 6 bases. Germline values: CDR1 LNHDA, CDR2 SQIVND (reference sequence). This CDR3 region has 16 residues. The CDR3 DNA is TGTGCCAGTAGCGTAAGACCGGGACTAGTTGCCGGGGAGCTGTTTTTT. Protein product: CASSVRPGLVAGELFF.

This clone appeared once. The chain combines TRBV7-6 with TRBJ2-1; 11 bases are shared with TRBD1. Germline V gene sequence: CDR1 SGHVS, CDR2 FNYEAQ. The CDR3 length is 16 residues. Trimming removed 5 bases from V and 4 bases from J; junction bases left unmatched: 7. Here the CDR3 DNA reads TGTGCCAGCAGCAGGACAGGGGGCAATTTTTACAATGAGCAGTTCTTC. Its translation: CASSRTGGNFYNEQFF.

This clone has a single count. V and J are TRBV11-3 and TRBJ2-1; 12 bases align to TRBD2. This CDR3 is 17 amino acids long. The V segment lost 5 bases and the J segment 3 bases; nucleotides outside the gene matches: 8. Per the germline V gene, CDR1 is SGHNT and CDR2 is YENEEA. CDR3 in DNA: TGTGCCAGCAGCCCCCGACTAGCGGGGGCCGGCTACAATGAGCAGTTCTTC. Translation gives CASSPRLAGAGYNEQFF. Full variable domain (missing parts from reference TRBV11-3 and TRBJ2-1): EAGVVQSPRYKIIEKKQPVAFWCNPISGHNTLYWYLQNLGQGPELLIRYENEEAVDDSQLPKDRFSAERLKGVDSTLKIQPAELGDSAVYLCASSPRLAGAGYNEQFFGPGTRLTVL.

The V and J genes are TRBV2 and TRBJ2-7; 8 bases fit TRBD1. V was pared by 2 bases and J by 3 bases, with 6 bases of the junction left unmatched. Germline V lookup: CDR1 SNHLY, CDR2 FYNNEI. This CDR3 spans 15 amino acids. DNA for the CDR3: TGTGCCAGCAGTGAACTCGGACAGGGTAGCTACGAGCAGTACTTC. Its translation: CASSELGQGSYEQYF. Together with reference TRBV2 and TRBJ2-7, the CDR3 gives the full variable domain: EPEVTQTPSHQVTQMGQEVILRCVPISNHLYFYWYRQILGQKVEFLVSFYNNEISEKSEIFDDQFSVERPDGSNFTLKIRSTKLEDSAMYFCASSELGQGSYEQYFGPGTRLTVT.